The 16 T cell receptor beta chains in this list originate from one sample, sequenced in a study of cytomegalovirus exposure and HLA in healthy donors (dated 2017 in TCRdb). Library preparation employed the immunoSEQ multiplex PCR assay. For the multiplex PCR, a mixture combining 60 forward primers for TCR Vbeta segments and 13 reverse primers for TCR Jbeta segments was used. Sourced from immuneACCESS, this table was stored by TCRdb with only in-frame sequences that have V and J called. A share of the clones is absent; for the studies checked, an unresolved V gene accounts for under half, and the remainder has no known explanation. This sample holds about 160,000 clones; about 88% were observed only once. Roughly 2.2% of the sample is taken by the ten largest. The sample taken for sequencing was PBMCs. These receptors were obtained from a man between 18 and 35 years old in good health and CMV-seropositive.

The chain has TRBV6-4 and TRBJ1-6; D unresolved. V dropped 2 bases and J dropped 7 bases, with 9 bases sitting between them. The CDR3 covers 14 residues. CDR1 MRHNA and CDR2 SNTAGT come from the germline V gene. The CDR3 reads CASSDKGGNSPLHF. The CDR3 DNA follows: TGTGCCAGCAGTGACAAGGGAGGGAATTCACCCCTCCACTTT.

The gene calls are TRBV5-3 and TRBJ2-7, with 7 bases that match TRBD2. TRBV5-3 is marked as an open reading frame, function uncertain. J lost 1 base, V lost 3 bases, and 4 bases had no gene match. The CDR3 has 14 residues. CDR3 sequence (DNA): TGTGCCAGAAGCTCTAGCGGAAAGTCCTACGAGCAGTACTTC. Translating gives CARSSSGKSYEQYF.

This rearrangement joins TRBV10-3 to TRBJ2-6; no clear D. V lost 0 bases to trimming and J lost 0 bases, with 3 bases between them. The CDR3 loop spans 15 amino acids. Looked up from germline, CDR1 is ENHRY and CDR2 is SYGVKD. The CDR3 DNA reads TGTGCCATCAGTGAGTCAGCCTCTGGGGCCAACGTCCTGACTTTC. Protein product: CAISESASGANVLTF.

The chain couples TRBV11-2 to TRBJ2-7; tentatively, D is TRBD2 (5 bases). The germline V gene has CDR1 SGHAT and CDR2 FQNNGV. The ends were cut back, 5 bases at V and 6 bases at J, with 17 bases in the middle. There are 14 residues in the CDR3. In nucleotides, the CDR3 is TGTGCCAGCAGCCCTCCGGCCAGTGGAGGCGAGCAGTACTTC. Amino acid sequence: CASSPPASGGEQYF.

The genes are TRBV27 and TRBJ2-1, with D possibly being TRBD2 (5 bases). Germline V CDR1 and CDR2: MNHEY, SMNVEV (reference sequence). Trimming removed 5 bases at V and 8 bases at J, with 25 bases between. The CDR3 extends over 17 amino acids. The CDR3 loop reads CASSPRGWLAGIDEQFF. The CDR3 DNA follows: TGTGCCAGCAGTCCCCGAGGTTGGCTAGCAGGTATCGATGAGCAGTTCTTC.

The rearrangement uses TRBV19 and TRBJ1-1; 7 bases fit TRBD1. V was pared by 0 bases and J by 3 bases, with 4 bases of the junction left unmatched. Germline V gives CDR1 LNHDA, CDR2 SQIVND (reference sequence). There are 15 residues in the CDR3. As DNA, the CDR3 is TGTGCCAGTAGTATAGATCACGGGACAGACACTGAAGCTTTCTTT. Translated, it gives CASSIDHGTDTEAFF.

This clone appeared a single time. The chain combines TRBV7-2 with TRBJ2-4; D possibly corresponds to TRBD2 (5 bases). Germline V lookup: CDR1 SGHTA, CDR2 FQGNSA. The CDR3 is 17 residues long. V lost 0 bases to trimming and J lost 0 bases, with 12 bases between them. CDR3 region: CASSLARSGVAKNIQYF. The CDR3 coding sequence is TGTGCCAGCAGCTTAGCGCGGAGCGGAGTAGCCAAAAACATTCAGTACTTC.

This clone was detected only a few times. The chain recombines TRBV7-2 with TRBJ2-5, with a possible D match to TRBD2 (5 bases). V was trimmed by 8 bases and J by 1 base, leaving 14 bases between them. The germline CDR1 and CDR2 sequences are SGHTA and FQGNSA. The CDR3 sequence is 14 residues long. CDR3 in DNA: TGTGCCAGCTCCTCAGGAGGCCTCCAAGAGACCCAGTACTTC. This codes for CASSSGGLQETQYF.

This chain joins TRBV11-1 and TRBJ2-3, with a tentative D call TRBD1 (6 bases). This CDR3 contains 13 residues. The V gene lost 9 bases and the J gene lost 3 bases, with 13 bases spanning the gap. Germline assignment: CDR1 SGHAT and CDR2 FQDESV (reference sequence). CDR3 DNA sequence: TGTGCCAGTTCGAAGGGGGAGACAGATACGCAGTATTTT. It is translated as CASSKGETDTQYF.

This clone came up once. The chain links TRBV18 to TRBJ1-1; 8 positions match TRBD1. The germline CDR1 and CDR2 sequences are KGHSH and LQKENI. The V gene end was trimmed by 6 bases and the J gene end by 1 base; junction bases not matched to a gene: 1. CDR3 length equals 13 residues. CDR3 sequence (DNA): TGTGCCAGCTCCGACAGGGGGAACACTGAAGCTTTCTTT. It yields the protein CASSDRGNTEAFF.

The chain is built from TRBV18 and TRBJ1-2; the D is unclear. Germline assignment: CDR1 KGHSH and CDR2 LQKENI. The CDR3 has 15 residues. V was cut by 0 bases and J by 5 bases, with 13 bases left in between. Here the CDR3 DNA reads TGTGCCAGCTCACCACCCAGTACCTTGACTTATGGCTACACCTTC. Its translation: CASSPPSTLTYGYTF.

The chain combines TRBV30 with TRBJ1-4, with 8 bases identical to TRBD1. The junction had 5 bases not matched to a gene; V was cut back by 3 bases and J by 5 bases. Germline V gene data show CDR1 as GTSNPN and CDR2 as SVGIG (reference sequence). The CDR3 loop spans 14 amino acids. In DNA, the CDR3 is TGTGCCTGGAGAGACAGGGGTTCAAATGAAAAACTGTTTTTT. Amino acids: CAWRDRGSNEKLFF.

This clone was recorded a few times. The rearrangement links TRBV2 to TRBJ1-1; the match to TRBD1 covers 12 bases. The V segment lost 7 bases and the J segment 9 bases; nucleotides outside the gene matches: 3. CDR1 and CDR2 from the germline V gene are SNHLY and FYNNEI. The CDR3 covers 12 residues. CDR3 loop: CASIWDRGQAFF. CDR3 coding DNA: TGTGCCAGCATTTGGGACAGGGGGCAAGCTTTCTTT.

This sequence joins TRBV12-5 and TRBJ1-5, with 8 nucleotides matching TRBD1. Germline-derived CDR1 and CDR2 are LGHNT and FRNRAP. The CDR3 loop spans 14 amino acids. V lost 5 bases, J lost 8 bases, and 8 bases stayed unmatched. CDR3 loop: CASGPGGEAEPQHF. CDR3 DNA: TGTGCTAGTGGTCCAGGGGGCGAGGCTGAGCCCCAGCATTTT. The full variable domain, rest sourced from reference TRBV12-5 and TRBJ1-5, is DARVTQTPRHKVTEMGQEVTMRCQPILGHNTVFWYRQTMMQGLELLAYFRNRAPLDDSGMPKDRFSAEMPDATLATLKIQPSEPRDSAVYFCASGPGGEAEPQHFGDGTRLSIL.

CDR3 amino acids: CASSPGSHGGQFF. CDR3 coding DNA: TGTGCCAGCTCACCAGGGTCTCATGGAGGGCAGTTCTTC. The chain is built from TRBV18 and TRBJ2-1; a possible D gene is TRBD2 (5 bases). V was clipped by 2 bases and J by 12 bases, with 14 bases between them. The CDR3 runs to 13 residues. Germline values: CDR1 KGHSH, CDR2 LQKENI.

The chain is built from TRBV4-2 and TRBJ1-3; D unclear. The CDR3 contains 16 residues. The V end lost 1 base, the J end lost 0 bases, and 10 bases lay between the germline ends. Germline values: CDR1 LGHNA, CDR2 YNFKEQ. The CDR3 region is CASSQGGRISGNTIYF. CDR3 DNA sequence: TGTGCCAGCAGCCAAGGAGGCCGAATCTCTGGAAACACCATATATTTT.